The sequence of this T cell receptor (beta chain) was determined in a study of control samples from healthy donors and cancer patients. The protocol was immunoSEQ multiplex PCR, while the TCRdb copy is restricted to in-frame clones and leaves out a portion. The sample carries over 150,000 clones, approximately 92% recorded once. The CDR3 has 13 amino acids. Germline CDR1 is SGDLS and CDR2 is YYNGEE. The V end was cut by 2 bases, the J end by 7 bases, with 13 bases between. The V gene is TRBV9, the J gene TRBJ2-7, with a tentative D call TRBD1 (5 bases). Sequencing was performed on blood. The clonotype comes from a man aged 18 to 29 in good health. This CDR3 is CASSVDPTGEQYF. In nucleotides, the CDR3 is TGTGCCAGCAGCGTCGACCCCACAGGTGAGCAGTACTTC.